Included here is one T cell receptor (beta chain) sequence, with context. The antigen remains unidentified. Profiling relied on immunoSEQ multiplex PCR, and the TCRdb table lists in-frame clones only, not all of them. Of about 36,000 clones listed, 78% were seen once; the top ten hold around 13%. This entry is derived from a study of OX40 agonist ivuxolimab in advanced cancers. About the research overall: The study enrolled dose-escalation patients with hepatocellular carcinoma, melanoma, renal cell or head and neck cancer. Participants, 75% to 85% male, averaged approximately 60 years of age, ranging from roughly 20 to 79.

Study-wide results and limits: The average count of expanded clones was higher among CD8+ T cells than among CD4+.

The sequencing here drew on CD4+ or CD8+ T cells sorted from blood, taken in a trial of the OX40 agonist ivuxolimab. The origin of this receptor is an adult with an advanced solid tumor such as melanoma, head and neck, liver or kidney cancer.

The CDR3 coding sequence is TGTGCCAGCTCACCAGGGGCAGGGCGCACTGAAGCTTTCTTT. This translates into CASSPGAGRTEAFF. J is TRBJ1-1 and V is TRBV18, with D tentatively TRBD1 (5 bases). Germline V gene data show CDR1 as KGHSH and CDR2 as LQKENI. V was pared by 2 bases and J by 4 bases, with 11 bases between. The CDR3 has 14 amino acids.